Shown below are 28 T cell receptor beta chains from a single sample sequenced in a study of blood T cell repertoires in COVID-19. Here immunoSEQ multiplex PCR was the method, and the copy in TCRdb shows in-frame clones only, minus some. The sample carries 85,000 to 95,000 clones, 72% recorded once. The sequenced material came from peripheral blood. These receptors were taken from a woman aged 80 or older with acute or convalescent COVID-19.

This clone was detected ten times or more. The CDR3 DNA sequence: TGTGCCAGCACCCCTACTCTGGAGGGGGCCGGCGAGCAGTACTTC. Protein sequence: CASTPTLEGAGEQYF. V gene TRBV6-5 combines with J gene TRBJ2-7; TRBD1 might be the D (7 bases). This CDR3 has 15 residues. V was shortened by 7 bases and J by 6 bases, with 22 bases between the two germline ends. The germline V gene has CDR1 MNHEY and CDR2 SVGAGI.

The chain employs TRBV4-3 and TRBJ1-1; TRBD1 matches 9 bases. The V gene end was trimmed by 4 bases and the J gene end by 4 bases; junction bases not matched to a gene: 13. The CDR3 extends over 17 amino acids. Germline assignment: CDR1 LGHNA and CDR2 YSLEER. The CDR3 here is CASSLTLPGQGLTEAFF. The CDR3 DNA is TGCGCCAGCAGCCTAACACTTCCGGGACAGGGACTCACTGAAGCTTTCTTT.

CDR3 residues: CASSSPGISGYEQYF. The DNA of the CDR3 is TGTGCCAGCAGTTCCCCGGGGATCTCAGGTTACGAGCAGTACTTC. The chain carries TRBV27 and TRBJ2-7; D possibly corresponds to TRBD2 (5 bases). The CDR3 is made up of 15 amino acids. The germline V and J ends were trimmed by 4 bases and 4 bases, with 17 bases remaining between them. The germline CDR1 and CDR2 sequences are MNHEY and SMNVEV (reference sequence).

This clone has a single count. For the CDR3, the DNA is TGCGCCAGCAGCACTGGGCCAAATCAGCCCCAGCATTTT. Amino acids: CASSTGPNQPQHF. This chain joins TRBV5-1 and TRBJ1-5; D gene ambiguous. CDR1 is SGHRS and CDR2 is YFSETQ in the germline V gene. The CDR3 spans 13 residues. Trimming took off 4 bases at V and 4 bases at J, with 9 bases between the two ends.

There are a few counts of this clone. The rearrangement joins TRBV27 to TRBJ1-2; D might be TRBD1 (5 bases). The CDR3 has 14 amino acids. Germline loops: CDR1 MNHEY, CDR2 SMNVEV (reference sequence). Trimming took off 2 bases at V and 4 bases at J, with 11 bases between the two ends. The CDR3 protein is CASSLSGQGYGYTF. CDR3 in DNA: TGTGCCAGCAGTTTAAGCGGGCAGGGCTATGGCTACACCTTC.

The rearrangement links TRBV19 to TRBJ2-3, with D possibly being TRBD1 (6 bases). This CDR3 is built from 16 residues. The germline V gene has CDR1 LNHDA and CDR2 SQIVND (reference sequence). Trimming left V 5 bases short and J 2 bases short, with 17 bases between. The CDR3 protein is CASSGWRRGTTDTQYF. As DNA, the CDR3 is TGTGCCAGTAGTGGGTGGCGTAGGGGGACCACAGATACGCAGTATTTT.

The V call is TRBV7-2, the J call TRBJ1-2, with a tentative D call TRBD1 (5 bases). The V and J ends lost 2 bases and 6 bases respectively, with 22 bases between them. The CDR3 runs 17 residues. CDR1 and CDR2 (germline): SGHTA, FQGNSA. Written as DNA, the CDR3 is TGTGCCAGCAGCTTACAGGCAGGTCGAACGGGAGGGGATGGCTACACCTTC. Amino acids: CASSLQAGRTGGDGYTF.

The rearrangement uses TRBV5-1 and TRBJ1-1, with no clear D. CDR3 length: 14 amino acids. CDR1 and CDR2 (germline): SGHRS, YFSETQ. V was trimmed by 4 bases and J by 1 base, leaving 11 bases between them. The DNA of the CDR3 is TGCGCCAGCAGCACTCGACGGGGGAACACTGAAGCTTTCTTT. It specifies CASSTRRGNTEAFF.

By share of the sample, this clone is medium-sized. The chain links TRBV2 to TRBJ1-3; D possibly corresponds to TRBD1 (5 bases). The CDR3 covers 14 residues. V dropped 0 bases and J dropped 7 bases, with 10 bases sitting between them. The germline V gene has CDR1 SNHLY and CDR2 FYNNEI. The CDR3, as DNA: TGTGCCAGCAGTGAAGCGCGCCAGGGCAACACCATATATTTT. It yields the protein CASSEARQGNTIYF.

The chain links TRBV12-2 to TRBJ2-1; the D call TRBD2 from the table was never checked on the DNA. TRBV12-2 is recorded as a pseudogene. This CDR3 contains 20 residues. The CDR3 loop is CASRLARGGVRGGPYNEQFF. CDR3 bases: TGTGCAAGTCGCTTAGCGCGGGGAGGAGTGCGGGGGGGCCCCTACAATGAGCAGTTCTTC.

This clone was observed once. This CDR3 is missing its conserved last phenylalanine or tryptophan, likely due to a read error. Because the CDR3's place on the DNA is in doubt, the DNA is left out and the CDR3 is given as listed by TCRdb. The chain combines TRBV19 with TRBJ2-7; the table's D call, TRBD1, has no DNA check behind it. Inclusive of both ends, the CDR3 amounts to 13 amino acids. Germline-derived CDR1 and CDR2 are LNHDA and SQIVND (reference sequence). CDR3 region: CASSIRQGFPLSI.

This clone appeared a single time. The chain links TRBV2 to TRBJ1-5; D is unresolved. The length of the CDR3 is 12 residues. Germline V CDR1 and CDR2: SNHLY, FYNNEI. V was clipped by 4 bases and J by 9 bases, with 10 bases between them. CDR3 loop: CASSVSGTPQHF. The CDR3 nucleotides are TGTGCCAGCAGTGTATCGGGAACGCCCCAGCATTTT.

This clone was counted a single time. The rearrangement links TRBV4-3 to TRBJ1-4, with D maybe TRBD1 (6 bases). Trimming shortened V by 4 bases and J by 7 bases, and 13 bases separated the two germline ends. CDR1 and CDR2 from the germline V gene are LGHNA and YSLEER. The CDR3 spans 14 residues. The CDR3 loop reads CASSPGGGFEKLFF. CDR3 nucleotides: TGCGCCAGCAGCCCTGGGGGGGGCTTTGAAAAACTGTTTTTT.

The chain employs TRBV27 and TRBJ1-6; 9 bases fit TRBD1. The CDR3 covers 16 residues. V shed 1 base and J 8 bases; nucleotides not matched to a gene: 6. CDR1 is MNHEY and CDR2 is SMNVEV in the germline V gene (reference sequence). Here the CDR3 DNA reads TGTGCCAGCAGTTTATACACAGGGGGCGCAGATTCACCCCTCCACTTT. Translated: CASSLYTGGADSPLHF.

This chain joins TRBV14 and TRBJ1-1; no reliable D call. Deletions cut 2 bases from V and 2 bases from J, with 9 bases between. This CDR3 has 14 residues. Germline lookup yields CDR1 SGHDN and CDR2 FVKESK. CDR3 bases: TGTGCCAGCAGCCAACGCGGGAAAAACACTGAAGCTTTCTTT. Translation: CASSQRGKNTEAFF.

The sample holds a few counts of this clone. The rearrangement links TRBV4-2 to TRBJ2-3, with TRBD2 matching over 13 bases. V lost 1 base to trimming and J lost 2 bases; unmatched junction nucleotides: 15. This CDR3 spans 21 amino acids. Per germline, CDR1 LGHNA and CDR2 YNFKEQ. CDR3 DNA sequence: TGTGCCAGCAGCCAAGGAAATCGACTAGCGGGGGGCTACACCACCACAGATACGCAGTATTTT. This codes for CASSQGNRLAGGYTTTDTQYF.

This chain uses TRBV7-9 with TRBJ1-3; 7 nucleotides agree with TRBD1. The CDR3 spans 13 residues. The ends lost 10 bases at V and 2 bases at J; junction bases unmatched: 5. The germline V gene encodes CDR1 SEHNR and CDR2 FQNEAQ (reference sequence). In DNA, the CDR3 is TGTGCCACCAACGACAGGGCTGGAAACACCATATATTTT. The encoded protein is CATNDRAGNTIYF.

The chain carries TRBV4-1 and TRBJ2-7; 8 bases match TRBD2. Losses at the gene ends were 2 bases for V and 2 bases for J; bases not matched to a gene: 14. Germline-derived CDR1 and CDR2 are MGHRA and YSYEKL. This CDR3 contains 18 residues. The CDR3: CASSQRSRGERGTYEQYF. The CDR3, as DNA: TGCGCCAGCAGCCAAAGGTCCCGCGGTGAGCGGGGGACCTACGAGCAGTACTTC.

This clone was detected only a few times. The V and J genes are TRBV11-2 and TRBJ2-7; 8 positions agree with TRBD1. Germline trimming cut 7 bases from V and 4 bases from J; bases unmatched to any gene: 9. The CDR3 runs to 14 residues. The V gene's germline CDR1 is SGHAT and CDR2 FQNNGV. The CDR3 nucleotides are TGTGCCAGCACAATTCCAGGGGGCGAGTACGAGCAGTACTTC. Residues: CASTIPGGEYEQYF. Filled out from reference TRBV11-2 and TRBJ2-7, the complete variable domain reads EAGVAQSPRYKIIEKRQSVAFWCNPISGHATLYWYQQILGQGPKLLIQFQNNGVVDDSQLPKDRFSAERLKGVDSTLKIQPAKLEDSAVYLCASTIPGGEYEQYFGPGTRLTVT.

This chain connects TRBV3-1 (or the pseudogene TRBV3-2) to TRBJ1-3, with D perhaps TRBD1 (6 bases). Germline CDR1 and CDR2: LGHDT and YNNKEL (reference sequence). The CDR3 spans 12 residues. V lost 8 bases to trimming and J lost 2 bases, with 7 bases between them. In DNA, the CDR3 is TGTGCCAGCCGGACAGCTGGAAACACCATATATTTT. Translated, it gives CASRTAGNTIYF.

The V call is TRBV24-1, the J call TRBJ2-3; D gene ambiguous. Germline assignment: CDR1 KGHDR and CDR2 SFDVKD. CDR3 length: 12 residues. V was pared by 5 bases and J by 1 base, with 3 bases between. Written as DNA, the CDR3 is TGTGCCACCAGTGGAGGCACAGATACGCAGTATTTT. Translated, it gives CATSGGTDTQYF.

This chain uses TRBV14 with TRBJ2-1; 7 nucleotides match TRBD2. Germline lookup yields CDR1 SGHDN and CDR2 FVKESK. J gave up 0 bases and V 5 bases, and 1 base lay outside the gene matches. This CDR3 has 14 residues. CDR3 sequence: CASSSGVSYNEQFF. The DNA of the CDR3 is TGTGCCAGCAGCAGCGGGGTCTCCTACAATGAGCAGTTCTTC. The full variable domain, its missing parts supplied by reference TRBV14 and TRBJ2-1, is EAGVTQFPSHSVIEKGQTVTLRCDPISGHDNLYWYRRVMGKEIKFLLHFVKESKQDESGMPNNRFLAERTGGTYSTLKVQPAELEDSGVYFCASSSGVSYNEQFFGPGTRLTVL.

This chain joins TRBV28 and TRBJ1-1; perhaps TRBD1 as D (5 bases). The CDR3 contains 14 residues. Germline V gene sequence: CDR1 MDHEN, CDR2 SYDVKM. V was clipped by 1 base and J by 1 base, with 7 bases between them. The DNA of the CDR3 is TGTGCCAGCAGTTTATTTGGACAGAACACTGAAGCTTTCTTT. Translation: CASSLFGQNTEAFF.

This clone was seen a single time. The chain carries TRBV7-2 and TRBJ1-4; 9 nucleotides match TRBD1. This CDR3 is built from 15 residues. V shed 4 bases and J 5 bases; nucleotides not matched to a gene: 5. Germline V gene data show CDR1 as SGHTA and CDR2 as FQGNSA. The CDR3 spells CASSSTDRGNEKLFF. CDR3 nucleotides: TGTGCCAGCAGCTCCACGGACAGGGGAAATGAAAAACTGTTTTTT.

The chain carries TRBV28 and TRBJ1-4, with 10 bases matching TRBD1. J gave up 10 bases and V 7 bases, and 15 bases lay outside the gene matches. The germline CDR1 and CDR2 sequences are MDHEN and SYDVKM. The CDR3 covers 16 residues. CDR3 bases: TGTGCCAGCATCCATTCTCGGGACAGGGGACTTCGAAAACTGTTTTTT. Translated, it gives CASIHSRDRGLRKLFF.

The chain couples TRBV7-9 to TRBJ1-4, with 8 bases that match TRBD1. The CDR3 covers 16 residues. V was clipped by 4 bases and J by 8 bases; unmatched bases: 12. Germline CDR1 reads SEHNR; CDR2 reads FQNEAQ (reference sequence). This CDR3 reads CASSSHLGSGGEKLFF. The CDR3 region has the DNA TGTGCCAGCAGCTCCCACCTGGGGTCAGGGGGCGAAAAACTGTTTTTT.

V gene TRBV30 combines with J gene TRBJ2-4, with 7 bases fitting TRBD1. The CDR3 is made up of 15 amino acids. With V trimmed by 1 base and J by 2 bases, 5 bases remained unmatched. Germline V gene sequence: CDR1 GTSNPN, CDR2 SVGIG (reference sequence). DNA of the CDR3: TGTGCCTGGAGTGGACAGGGCCCTACCAAAAACATTCAGTACTTC. The encoded protein is CAWSGQGPTKNIQYF.

In DNA form, the CDR3 reads TGTGCCAGCAGCTTAGCGGGGCGGGGGACTAGCACAGATACGCAGTATTTT. It encodes CASSLAGRGTSTDTQYF. The chain carries TRBV7-2 and TRBJ2-3; TRBD2 agrees at 7 bases. V was pared by 0 bases and J by 0 bases, with 6 bases of the junction left unmatched. The CDR3 is made up of 17 amino acids. Germline lookup yields CDR1 SGHTA and CDR2 FQGNSA. The complete variable domain, with remaining parts taken from reference TRBV7-2 and TRBJ2-3, reads GAGVSQSPSNKVTEKGKDVELRCDPISGHTALYWYRQSLGQGLEFLIYFQGNSAPDKSGLPSDRFSAERTGGSVSTLTIQRTQQEDSAVYLCASSLAGRGTSTDTQYFGPGTRLTVL.